Reported below is one T cell receptor beta chain. The data were obtained in a study of blood T cell repertoires in COVID-19. Study-wide context: T cells, B-cell-depleted T cells, or PBMCs provided the cDNA or gDNA that served as material.

Participant-reported clinical history was the basis for cohort assignment. Two consecutive negative NP/OP PCR tests, clearance, or resolved symptoms defined Cohort 3 recovery. As originally analysed: Cell counts per sample came from amplifying reference gene primers. The repertoire was sequenced with immunoSEQ multiplex PCR; TCRdb's copy has only in-frame clones and lacks some. Clonal size and the V and J genes are those of that table, whereas D and trimming came from the DNA. The sample yields fewer than 200,000 clones, approximately 79% seen once. The germline V gene has CDR1 SGHTA and CDR2 FQGNSA. This CDR3 comprises 13 residues. V gave up 8 bases and J gave up 10 bases; unmatched junction bases: 8.

The receptor comes from a man aged 50-59 years who had recovered from COVID-19. The specimen sequenced was PBMCs or T cells enriched from blood (not recorded which). The V and J genes are TRBV7-2 and TRBJ1-6; 7 nucleotides agree with TRBD1. The CDR3 DNA follows: TGTGCCAGCTCCGACAGGGTAGAGTCACCCCTCCACTTT. Its protein is CASSDRVESPLHF.